A single sample gave rise to the 20 T cell receptor beta chains below, sequenced in a study of blood T cell repertoires in COVID-19. Generated by immunoSEQ multiplex PCR, the TCRdb table keeps only in-frame clones and is missing some. The repertoire holds around 210,000 clones, less than 85% seen once, with 4.5% to 7% in the top ten. Material for sequencing was peripheral blood. These receptors all come from a woman aged 70-85 years with acute or convalescent COVID-19.

The rearrangement links TRBV15 to TRBJ2-3; 8 bases align to TRBD2. CDR3 length: 13 residues. V trimming: 8 bases; J trimming: 4 bases; junction bases outside the gene matches: 5. CDR1 and CDR2 from the germline V gene are LNHNV and YYDKDF (reference sequence). The CDR3 spells CATGAGVADTQYF. The CDR3, as DNA: TGTGCCACCGGAGCGGGAGTAGCAGATACGCAGTATTTT.

V gene TRBV28 combines with J gene TRBJ2-2, with a weak D call TRBD2 (6 bases). There are 15 residues in the CDR3. The V gene lost 6 bases and the J gene lost 4 bases, with 15 bases spanning the gap. The germline CDR1 and CDR2 sequences are MDHEN and SYDVKM. The CDR3 sequence: CASSPPRRGTGELFF. CDR3 nucleotide sequence: TGTGCCAGCAGCCCCCCCAGGCGGGGCACCGGGGAGCTGTTTTTT.

The CDR3 loop is CASSQAQGLAVYEQYF. The CDR3 nucleotides read TGTGCCAGCAGCCAGGCTCAGGGACTAGCGGTCTACGAGCAGTACTTC. This sequence joins TRBV14 and TRBJ2-7, with 11 bases aligning to TRBD2. This CDR3 comprises 16 residues. The V and J ends lost 3 bases and 3 bases, in that order; junction bases with no gene match: 7. The germline V gene has CDR1 SGHDN and CDR2 FVKESK. Using reference TRBV14 and TRBJ2-7 for the parts outside the CDR3, the full variable domain is EAGVTQFPSHSVIEKGQTVTLRCDPISGHDNLYWYRRVMGKEIKFLLHFVKESKQDESGMPNNRFLAERTGGTYSTLKVQPAELEDSGVYFCASSQAQGLAVYEQYFGPGTRLTVT.

V is TRBV30 and J is TRBJ2-3; 7 positions match TRBD2. The CDR3 sequence is 16 residues long. Germline V CDR1 and CDR2: GTSNPN, SVGIG (reference sequence). Trimming at V came to 0 bases and at J to 4 bases, leaving 10 bases not matched to a gene. The CDR3 nucleotides are TGTGCCTGGAGTGTAGGCGGGAGACGTACCGCAGATACGCAGTATTTT. Amino acid sequence: CAWSVGGRRTADTQYF.

The V and J genes are TRBV6-5 and TRBJ1-1, with 7 bases lining up with TRBD1. V shed 0 bases, J shed 5 bases, and the junction held 6 bases outside the gene matches. The length of the CDR3 is 15 residues. From germline, CDR1 is MNHEY and CDR2 SVGAGI. CDR3 region: CASSYSLGGRTEAFF. CDR3 DNA: TGTGCCAGCAGTTACTCCCTAGGGGGCAGGACTGAAGCTTTCTTT.

The V gene is TRBV7-3, the J gene TRBJ2-3; a possible D gene is TRBD1 (5 bases). CDR1 and CDR2 (germline): SGHTA, FQGTGA. The CDR3 is made up of 15 amino acids. Trimming took off 3 bases at V and 1 base at J, with 11 bases between the two ends. Here the CDR3 reads CASSFRGGRTDTQYF. CDR3 coding DNA: TGTGCCAGCAGCTTTAGGGGCGGCCGCACAGATACGCAGTATTTT.

The CDR3 DNA follows: TGTGCCAGCAGTCCTAGCGGGAGGGCCTCGGGCGGGGAGCTGTTTTTT. Residues: CASSPSGRASGGELFF. The rearrangement uses TRBV27 and TRBJ2-2; TRBD2 aligns across 12 bases. CDR1 is MNHEY, CDR2 SMNVEV, per germline (reference sequence). The CDR3 runs 16 residues. The ends lost 5 bases at V and 7 bases at J; junction bases unmatched: 8.

This chain links TRBV7-9 with TRBJ2-7; 8 nucleotides line up with TRBD1. The germline gives CDR1 SEHNR, CDR2 FQNEAQ (reference sequence). The CDR3 is 15 residues long. V dropped 1 base and J dropped 6; count of bases not matched to a gene: 8. DNA of the CDR3: TGTGCCAGCAGCTTAGTAGTGACAGGGGTCTTCGAGCAGTACTTC. Protein sequence: CASSLVVTGVFEQYF.

The chain combines TRBV28 with TRBJ2-1; tentatively, D is TRBD1 (6 bases). The CDR3 extends over 13 amino acids. V lost 1 base, J lost 6 bases, and 7 bases lay in between. The V gene's germline CDR1 is MDHEN and CDR2 SYDVKM. CDR3 nucleotides: TGTGCCAGCAGTTTATCAGGGGCCAATGAGCAGTTCTTC. Amino acids: CASSLSGANEQFF.

This clone showed up just a few times. The CDR3 sequence: CASSLLSPSNQPQHF. CDR3 nucleotides: TGTGCCAGCAGCTTGTTATCCCCTAGCAATCAGCCCCAGCATTTT. This rearrangement joins TRBV5-5 to TRBJ1-5; D uncertain. CDR3 length: 15 residues. The V end lost 1 base, the J end lost 0 bases, and 8 bases lay between the germline ends. Looked up from germline, CDR1 is SGHKS and CDR2 is YYEKEE (reference sequence).

A few counts support this clone. The rearrangement joins TRBV29-1 to TRBJ2-1; 8 positions match TRBD2. This CDR3 is 15 amino acids long. Looked up from germline, CDR1 is SQVTM and CDR2 is ANQGSEA. Trimming cost V 4 bases and J 3 bases; bases outside gene matches: 8. The CDR3 protein is CSVGRRLAGYNEQFF. The CDR3 DNA reads as TGCAGCGTTGGCCGTAGGCTAGCGGGCTACAATGAGCAGTTCTTC.

The chain combines TRBV6-5 with TRBJ1-1, with D possibly being TRBD1 (5 bases). This CDR3 contains 13 residues. The germline CDR1 and CDR2 sequences are MNHEY and SVGAGI. Trimming shortened V by 6 bases and J by 5 bases, and 13 bases separated the two germline ends. CDR3: CASSRDLGTEAFF. The CDR3 DNA sequence: TGTGCCAGCAGCAGGGATTTGGGGACTGAAGCTTTCTTT.

V is TRBV30 and J is TRBJ2-5; TRBD1 aligns across 10 bases. Germline CDR1 GTSNPN, CDR2 SVGIG (reference sequence). The CDR3 spans 16 residues. Trimming at V came to 0 bases and at J to 5 bases, leaving 9 bases not matched to a gene. The DNA of the CDR3 is TGTGCCTGGAGTGTACCTGGACAGGGGGTGGGGGAGACCCAGTACTTC. As protein: CAWSVPGQGVGETQYF.

The rearrangement joins TRBV5-6 to TRBJ2-1; tentative D call: TRBD2 (5 bases). There are 15 residues in the CDR3. The ends were cut back, 4 bases at V and 4 bases at J, with 15 bases in the middle. Germline V gene lookup returns CDR1 SGHDT and CDR2 YYEEEE. CDR3 residues: CASSPSRLNYNEQFF. CDR3 nucleotide sequence: TGTGCCAGCAGCCCCAGCCGACTAAATTACAATGAGCAGTTCTTC.

The chain is built from TRBV30 and TRBJ1-1; no firm D call. The V end lost 3 bases, the J end lost 6 bases, and 23 bases lay between the germline ends. This CDR3 comprises 16 residues. Germline assignment: CDR1 GTSNPN and CDR2 SVGIG (reference sequence). Here the CDR3 reads CAWRDKGPFGIAEAFF. CDR3 in DNA: TGTGCCTGGAGAGACAAAGGCCCTTTCGGGATTGCTGAAGCTTTCTTT.

The chain joins TRBV2 to TRBJ1-1, with D perhaps matching TRBD1 (6 bases). CDR1 is SNHLY, CDR2 FYNNEI, per germline. The V end lost 8 bases, the J end lost 0 bases, and 10 bases lay between the germline ends. The CDR3 sequence is 13 residues long. The CDR3, as DNA: TGTGCCAGCGGGCGGGGGCTGAACACTGAAGCTTTCTTT. Translation: CASGRGLNTEAFF.

The chain uses TRBV20-1 and TRBJ2-5; TRBD2 matches 12 bases. The CDR3 consists of 16 residues. V shed 3 bases and J 4 bases; nucleotides not matched to a gene: 9. Germline lookup yields CDR1 DFQATT and CDR2 SNEGSKA (reference sequence). For the CDR3, the DNA is TGCAGTGCTAGTAGCCCTAGCGGGAGGGTGGTAGAGACCCAGTACTTC. This encodes CSASSPSGRVVETQYF.

The chain recombines TRBV27 with TRBJ2-3; possibly TRBD2 for D (5 bases). The CDR3 loop spans 13 amino acids. The V gene's germline CDR1 is MNHEY and CDR2 SMNVEV (reference sequence). The V end lost 8 bases, the J end lost 4 bases, and 13 bases lay between the germline ends. The CDR3: CASRFMRADTQYF. The CDR3 bases are TGTGCCAGCCGCTTTATGCGGGCAGATACGCAGTATTTT.

This chain joins TRBV7-2 and TRBJ1-4; D uncertain. V was trimmed by 2 bases and J by 7 bases, leaving 20 bases between them. CDR3 length equals 17 residues. Germline CDR1 and CDR2: SGHTA and FQGNSA. CDR3 DNA sequence: TGTGCCAGCAGCTTAAAGTCTGAGGTGTGGGTCGCTGAAAAACTGTTTTTT. This translates into CASSLKSEVWVAEKLFF.

The chain is built from TRBV13 and TRBJ2-4; 10 bases are a match to TRBD1. Unmatched junction bases numbered 7, after V lost 4 bases and J lost 7 bases. The CDR3 runs to 15 residues. The germline V gene encodes CDR1 PRHDT and CDR2 FYEKMQ (reference sequence). CDR3 in DNA: TGTGCCAGCAGCTCGGGACAGGGGTTTTGGAACATTCAGTACTTC. This codes for CASSSGQGFWNIQYF. Based on the CDR3 plus reference TRBV13 and TRBJ2-4, the full variable domain is AAGVIQSPRHLIKEKRETATLKCYPIPRHDTVYWYQQGPGQDPQFLISFYEKMQSDKGSIPDRFSAQQFSDYHSELNMSSLELGDSALYFCASSSGQGFWNIQYFGAGTRLSVL.